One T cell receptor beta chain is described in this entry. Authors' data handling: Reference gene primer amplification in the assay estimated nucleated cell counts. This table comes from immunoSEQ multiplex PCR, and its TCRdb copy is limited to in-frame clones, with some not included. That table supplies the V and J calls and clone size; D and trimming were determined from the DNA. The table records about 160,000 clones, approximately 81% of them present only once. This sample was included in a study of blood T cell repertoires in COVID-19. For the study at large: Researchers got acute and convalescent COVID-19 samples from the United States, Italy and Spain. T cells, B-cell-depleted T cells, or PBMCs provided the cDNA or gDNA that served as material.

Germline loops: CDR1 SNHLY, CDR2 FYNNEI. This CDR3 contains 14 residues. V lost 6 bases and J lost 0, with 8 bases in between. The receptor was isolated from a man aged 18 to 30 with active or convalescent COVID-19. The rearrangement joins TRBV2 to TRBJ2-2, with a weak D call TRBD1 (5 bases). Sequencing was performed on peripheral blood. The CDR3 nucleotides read TGTGCCAGCAGGACAGTCCCGAACACCGGGGAGCTGTTTTTT. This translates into CASRTVPNTGELFF.